This TCR beta chain appears in the sequencing data of a study of T cells after somatic rescue of genetic block. Trimming left V 5 bases short and J 7 bases short, with 10 bases between. CDR1 is SGHNT and CDR2 is YYREEE in the germline V gene (reference sequence). This CDR3 contains 13 residues. Profiling relied on immunoSEQ multiplex PCR, and the TCRdb table lists in-frame clones only, not all of them. The sample has under 150,000 clones; 75% to 95% are singletons. This rearrangement joins TRBV5-4 to TRBJ1-6; no clear D. The clonotype comes from a woman younger than 35. The sequencing sample was made of peripheral blood mononuclear cells (PBMCs). The CDR3 region has the DNA TGTGCCAGCAGTGCGGCCGTAAATTCACCCCTCCACTTT. This translates into CASSAAVNSPLHF.